These 26 T cell receptor beta chains were all obtained from the same sample, sequenced in a study of T cell repertoires in cytomegalovirus infection. TCRdb called the reads again in MiXCR, with one record for every CDR3 protein. The repertoire holds 150,000 to 200,000 distinct CDR3 sequences, with more than 15% as singletons. Specimen: CD8+ T cells from PBMCs. These TCRs come from a human donor in good health (CMV status not recorded). Some clones in this sample may be carry-over from other donors' samples.

This clonotype was seen a few times. The chain recombines TRBV25-1 with TRBJ1-5; TRBD1 might be the D (5 bases). From germline, CDR1 is MGHDK and CDR2 SYGVNS. The CDR3 runs to 14 residues. Trimming stripped 3 bases from V and 3 bases from J, with 9 bases between. The CDR3 is CASSEGGDNQPQHF. The CDR3 nucleotides are TGTGCCAGCAGTGAGGGGGGAGACAATCAGCCCCAGCATTTT.

CDR3 coding DNA: TGTGCCAGCAGCCCGGGACAGGGGTTCTACGAGCAGTACTTC. Encoded protein: CASSPGQGFYEQYF. The chain links TRBV3-1 to TRBJ2-7; 10 nucleotides line up with TRBD1. Trimming cost V 4 bases and J 3 bases; bases outside gene matches: 3. Germline loops: CDR1 LGHDT, CDR2 YNNKEL (reference sequence). This CDR3 spans 14 amino acids.

V is TRBV7-3 and J is TRBJ2-5; a weak D match, TRBD2 (6 bases). V was trimmed by 2 bases and J by 5 bases, leaving 12 bases between them. The CDR3 spans 14 residues. Germline V gene lookup returns CDR1 SGHTA and CDR2 FQGTGA. The DNA of the CDR3 is TGTGCCAGCAGCTTAGGAGCTAGCGATGAGACCCAGTACTTC. Translating gives CASSLGASDETQYF.

This chain uses TRBV10-3 with TRBJ2-7; TRBD1 agrees at 7 bases. Germline V gene sequence: CDR1 ENHRY, CDR2 SYGVKD. V shed 6 bases and J 1 base; nucleotides not matched to a gene: 6. The CDR3 runs to 14 residues. Here the CDR3 reads CAISPKGQSYEQYF. For the CDR3, the DNA is TGTGCCATCAGCCCAAAGGGACAGTCCTACGAGCAGTACTTC.

The chain carries TRBV12-3 or TRBV12-4 and TRBJ2-7; 9 positions agree with TRBD1. After removal of 3 bases from V and 7 bases from J, the junction contained 7 bases not matched to a gene. CDR3 length equals 14 residues. Written as DNA, the CDR3 is TGTGCCAGCAGTTTTGGGACAGGGCTGAAAGAGCAGTACTTC. This codes for CASSFGTGLKEQYF.

A few counts support this clonotype. The chain combines TRBV2 with TRBJ2-3; D uncertain. The CDR3 totals 15 residues. The germline gives CDR1 SNHLY, CDR2 FYNNEI. V was shortened by 10 bases and J by 3 bases, with 20 bases between the two germline ends. The CDR3 here is CATLGGSAWTDTQYF. The CDR3 DNA is TGTGCCACCCTTGGCGGCTCCGCCTGGACAGATACGCAGTATTTT.

The chain recombines TRBV11-2 with TRBJ1-2; 9 positions match TRBD1. The CDR3 covers 14 residues. In germline, CDR1 is SGHAT, CDR2 FQNNGV. The trim removed 10 bases at V and 5 bases at J, leaving 11 bases unmatched. CDR3 sequence: CATRRIQGAYGYTF. The CDR3 DNA follows: TGTGCCACAAGAAGGATACAGGGGGCATATGGCTACACCTTC.

CDR3 DNA sequence: TGTGCCAGCAGCTCACGGGAGGGGGTGGGACCGCCGGGCAATGAGCAGTTCTTC. Translated, it gives CASSSREGVGPPGNEQFF. The V call is TRBV7-2, the J call TRBJ2-1; 8 bases match TRBD2. The CDR3 is 18 amino acids. J was trimmed by 6 bases and V by 4 bases; bases with no gene match: 17. Germline V CDR1 and CDR2: SGHTA, FQGNSA.

This clonotype appeared a few times. The chain joins TRBV14 to TRBJ2-1, with D possibly being TRBD2 (5 bases). This CDR3 is 11 amino acids long. The V gene lost 4 bases and the J gene lost 10 bases, with 8 bases spanning the gap. Germline values: CDR1 SGHDN, CDR2 FVKESK. The CDR3, as DNA: TGTGCCAGCAGCCCTGGACTGGAGCAGTTCTTC. Residues: CASSPGLEQFF.

This rearrangement joins TRBV28 to TRBJ2-2; possibly TRBD1 for D (6 bases). Trimming took 4 bases from V and 1 from J, leaving 10 bases between them. Germline assignment: CDR1 MDHEN and CDR2 SYDVKM. CDR3 size: 15 residues. The CDR3 DNA sequence: TGTGCCAGCAGTTATGACAGGAGGAACACCGGGGAGCTGTTTTTT. Residues: CASSYDRRNTGELFF.

The J gene is TRBJ1-2, the V gene TRBV7-9; a possible D gene is TRBD1 (5 bases). In germline, CDR1 is SEHNR, CDR2 FQNEAQ (reference sequence). The V end lost 5 bases, the J end lost 5 bases, and 18 bases lay between the germline ends. This CDR3 spans 15 amino acids. In nucleotides, the CDR3 is TGTGCCAGCAGCCCAGGGCGGGGGACTCCTTATGGCTACACCTTC. This sequence encodes CASSPGRGTPYGYTF.

This clonotype was detected many times. This rearrangement joins TRBV4-1 to TRBJ1-2, with D possibly being TRBD1 (5 bases). Germline CDR1 reads MGHRA; CDR2 reads YSYEKL. The CDR3 length is 15 residues. V was shortened by 0 bases and J by 1 base, with 9 bases between the two germline ends. The CDR3 DNA reads TGCGCCAGCAGCCAAGAATGGACATTTAACTATGGCTACACCTTC. It encodes CASSQEWTFNYGYTF.

The chain uses TRBV23-1 and TRBJ1-5; 9 bases are a match to TRBD1. Being an ORF, TRBV23-1 has a function that is uncertain. The CDR3 has 16 residues. Trimming at V came to 3 bases and at J to 2 bases, leaving 5 bases not matched to a gene. CDR3 bases: TGCGCCAGCAGTCAGGCGACAGGGGGTGGCAATCAGCCCCAGCATTTT. This codes for CASSQATGGGNQPQHF.

This clonotype appeared a few times. The chain carries TRBV6-5 and TRBJ2-3; D unclear. Germline V CDR1 and CDR2: MNHEY, SVGAGI. V lost 6 bases to trimming and J lost 0 bases, with 16 bases between them. The CDR3 sequence is 16 residues long. This CDR3 is CASSHQAVTSTDTQYF. CDR3 sequence (DNA): TGTGCCAGCAGCCACCAGGCTGTTACTAGCACAGATACGCAGTATTTT.

This clonotype was counted many times. This rearrangement joins TRBV6-4 to TRBJ2-3; 11 positions agree with TRBD2. This CDR3 spans 16 amino acids. Germline CDR1 is MRHNA and CDR2 is SNTAGT. With 0 bases clipped from V and 2 bases from J, the junction kept 1 base outside the gene matches. The DNA for the CDR3 is TGTGCCAGCAGTGACTCTAGCGGGGGGGCCACAGATACGCAGTATTTT. Amino acid sequence: CASSDSSGGATDTQYF.

The chain links TRBV12-3 or TRBV12-4 to TRBJ2-2; tentatively, D is TRBD1 (6 bases). CDR3 size: 16 residues. The V gene lost 3 bases and the J gene lost 4 bases, with 15 bases spanning the gap. The CDR3 DNA reads as TGTGCCAGCAGTTTCAGCCGAAAAGGGGGCACCGGGGAGCTGTTTTTT. This gives the protein CASSFSRKGGTGELFF.

The V call is TRBV20-1, the J call TRBJ2-5; 7 nucleotides line up with TRBD2. This CDR3 spans 16 amino acids. Germline V lookup: CDR1 DFQATT, CDR2 SNEGSKA (reference sequence). V trimming: 3 bases; J trimming: 9 bases; junction bases outside the gene matches: 19. The CDR3 DNA sequence: TGCAGTGCTAGTACTGAAGGACTAGGCCCCGCCGCGGCCCAGTACTTC. Protein product: CSASTEGLGPAAAQYF.

This clonotype was detected only a few times. The gene calls are TRBV19 and TRBJ1-1; TRBD1 might be the D (5 bases). V was clipped by 5 bases and J by 4 bases, with 14 bases between them. The CDR3 spans 14 residues. Looked up from germline, CDR1 is LNHDA and CDR2 is SQIVND (reference sequence). The CDR3 nucleotides read TGTGCCAGTAGTCTGGCCCCGAGGGGCACTGAAGCTTTCTTT. As protein: CASSLAPRGTEAFF.

This chain uses TRBV6-2 or TRBV6-3 with TRBJ1-2, with 11 nucleotides matching TRBD1. The germline gives CDR1 MNHEY, CDR2 SVGEGT. The CDR3 runs to 13 residues. Germline trimming cut 8 bases from V and 6 bases from J; bases unmatched to any gene: 5. CDR3 loop: CASWTGGEDGYTF. Here the CDR3 DNA reads TGTGCCAGCTGGACAGGGGGCGAAGATGGCTACACCTTC.

In this sample, this clonotype turned up a few times. The V and J genes are TRBV28 and TRBJ2-7; D may correspond to TRBD1 or TRBD2 (5 bases each). V lost 4 bases to trimming and J lost 5 bases, with 18 bases between them. Looked up from germline, CDR1 is MDHEN and CDR2 is SYDVKM. The CDR3 runs 15 residues. The CDR3 nucleotides are TGTGCCAGCAGTTCCTTTGGGAAGGGGACGGACGAGCAGTACTTC. Translation gives CASSSFGKGTDEQYF. The full variable domain, completed using reference TRBV28 and TRBJ2-7, is DVKVTQSSRYLVKRTGEKVFLECVQDMDHENMFWYRQDPGLGLRLIYFSYDVKMKEKGDIPEGYSVSREKKERFSLILESASTNQTSMYLCASSSFGKGTDEQYFGPGTRLTVT.

This clonotype was observed a few times. This chain links TRBV20-1 with TRBJ2-7; 7 nucleotides line up with TRBD1. This CDR3 is built from 14 residues. Looked up from germline, CDR1 is DFQATT and CDR2 is SNEGSKA (reference sequence). The ends lost 0 bases at V and 1 base at J; junction bases unmatched: 3. Written as DNA, the CDR3 is TGCAGTGCTAGAGATCGGGGACAGTCCTACGAGCAGTACTTC. Its translation: CSARDRGQSYEQYF.

The V and J genes are TRBV6-6 and TRBJ2-2; 12 nucleotides align to TRBD2. The CDR3 has 16 amino acids. Germline CDR1 is MNHNY and CDR2 is SVGAGI (reference sequence). With 4 bases clipped from V and 6 bases from J, the junction kept 6 bases outside the gene matches. CDR3 sequence: CASSFLAGGPPGELFF. As DNA, the CDR3 is TGTGCCAGCAGTTTCCTAGCGGGAGGGCCCCCCGGGGAGCTGTTTTTT.

This rearrangement joins TRBV28 to TRBJ2-2; unclear D gene. The CDR3 sequence is 13 residues long. CDR1 MDHEN and CDR2 SYDVKM come from the germline V gene. V lost 6 bases and J 5 bases, leaving 10 bases between the germline ends. CDR3 coding DNA: TGTGCCAGCAGCCCCCCCGAGACCGGGGAGCTGTTTTTT. Its translation: CASSPPETGELFF.

This chain uses TRBV7-2 with TRBJ1-3; D unresolved. CDR3 length: 12 amino acids. Trimming took off 5 bases at V and 10 bases at J, with 12 bases between the two ends. Germline V gene lookup returns CDR1 SGHTA and CDR2 FQGNSA. Written as DNA, the CDR3 is TGTGCCAGCAGCCCCTTTGGGTCTACCATATATTTT. Protein sequence: CASSPFGSTIYF. The full variable domain, with the rest looked up from reference TRBV7-2 and TRBJ1-3, is GAGVSQSPSNKVTEKGKDVELRCDPISGHTALYWYRQSLGQGLEFLIYFQGNSAPDKSGLPSDRFSAERTGGSVSTLTIQRTQQEDSAVYLCASSPFGSTIYFGEGSWLTVV.

This clonotype showed up just a few times. The CDR3 sequence is CASSESGVRSPLHF. CDR3 sequence (DNA): TGTGCCAGCAGTGAATCAGGGGTCCGTTCACCCCTCCACTTT. The chain carries TRBV25-1 and TRBJ1-6; possibly TRBD1 for D (6 bases). Per the germline V gene, CDR1 is MGHDK and CDR2 is SYGVNS. V lost 1 base, J lost 9 bases, and 10 bases lay in between. The CDR3 covers 14 residues.

The table lists this clonotype with a few counts. The chain couples TRBV7-6 to TRBJ1-2; weak D call: TRBD1 (5 bases). Germline-derived CDR1 and CDR2 are SGHVS and FNYEAQ. The CDR3 is 15 residues long. V lost 5 bases, J lost 4 bases, and 17 bases lay in between. CDR3 in amino acids: CASSLWRGTGYGYTF. CDR3 nucleotide sequence: TGTGCCAGCAGCCTCTGGCGTGGGACTGGCTATGGCTACACCTTC. The variable domain in full, with the rest retrieved from reference TRBV7-6 and TRBJ1-2, is GAGVSQSPRYKVTKRGQDVALRCDPISGHVSLYWYRQALGQGPEFLTYFNYEAQQDKSGLPNDRFSAERPEGSISTLTIQRTEQRDSAMYRCASSLWRGTGYGYTFGSGTRLTVV.